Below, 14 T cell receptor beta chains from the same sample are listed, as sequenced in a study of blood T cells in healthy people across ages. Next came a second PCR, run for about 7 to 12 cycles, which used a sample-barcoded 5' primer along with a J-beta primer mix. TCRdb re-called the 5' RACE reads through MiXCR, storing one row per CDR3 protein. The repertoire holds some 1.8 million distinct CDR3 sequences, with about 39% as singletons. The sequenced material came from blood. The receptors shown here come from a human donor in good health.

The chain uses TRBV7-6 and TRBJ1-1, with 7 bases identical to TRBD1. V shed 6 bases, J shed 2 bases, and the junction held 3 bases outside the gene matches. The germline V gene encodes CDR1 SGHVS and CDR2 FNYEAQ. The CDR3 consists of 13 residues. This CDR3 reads CASRRDSNTEAFF. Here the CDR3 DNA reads TGTGCCAGCAGAAGGGACAGCAACACTGAAGCTTTCTTT.

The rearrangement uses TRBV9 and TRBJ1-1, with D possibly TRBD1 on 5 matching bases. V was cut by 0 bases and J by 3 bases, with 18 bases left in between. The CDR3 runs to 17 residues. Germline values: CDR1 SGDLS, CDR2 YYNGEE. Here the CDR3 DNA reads TGTGCCAGCAGCGTAGAGGAGGGGCCCAGCGATGACACTGAAGCTTTCTTT. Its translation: CASSVEEGPSDDTEAFF.

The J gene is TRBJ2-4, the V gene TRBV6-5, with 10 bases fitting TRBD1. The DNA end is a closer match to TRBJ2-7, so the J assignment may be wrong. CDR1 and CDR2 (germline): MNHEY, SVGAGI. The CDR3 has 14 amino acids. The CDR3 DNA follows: TGTGCCAGCAGTTCCTGGGACAGGGGACACGAGCAGTACTTC. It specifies CASSSWDRGHEQYF.

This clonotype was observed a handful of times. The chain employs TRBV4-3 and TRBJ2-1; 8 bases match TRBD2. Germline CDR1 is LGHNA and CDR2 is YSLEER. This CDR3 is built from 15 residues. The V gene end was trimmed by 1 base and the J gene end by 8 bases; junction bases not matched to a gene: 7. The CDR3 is CASSQVGGGGYEQFF. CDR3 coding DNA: TGCGCCAGCAGCCAAGTCGGGGGCGGGGGGTATGAGCAGTTCTTC.

CDR3 in amino acids: CSAALGLAGGHPSTDTQYF. The CDR3 DNA follows: TGCAGTGCCGCACTGGGACTAGCGGGGGGACACCCTAGCACAGATACGCAGTATTTT. The V and J genes are TRBV20-1 and TRBJ2-3, with 15 bases lining up with TRBD2. This CDR3 is 19 amino acids long. Trimming took 6 bases from V and 0 from J; bases not matched to a gene: 13. CDR1 DFQATT and CDR2 SNEGSKA come from the germline V gene (reference sequence).

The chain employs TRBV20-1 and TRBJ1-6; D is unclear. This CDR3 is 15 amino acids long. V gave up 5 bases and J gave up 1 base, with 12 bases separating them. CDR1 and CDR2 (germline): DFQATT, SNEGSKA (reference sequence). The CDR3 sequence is CSAPLGWSYNSPLHF. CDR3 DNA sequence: TGCAGTGCTCCCCTCGGATGGTCCTATAATTCACCCCTCCACTTT.

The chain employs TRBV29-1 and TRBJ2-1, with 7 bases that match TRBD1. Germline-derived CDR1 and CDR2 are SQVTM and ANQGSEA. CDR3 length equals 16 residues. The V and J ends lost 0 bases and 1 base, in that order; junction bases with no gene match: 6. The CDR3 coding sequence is TGCAGCGTTGAAGATCCCGGACAGGAGTCCTACAATGAGCAGTTCTTC. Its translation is CSVEDPGQESYNEQFF.

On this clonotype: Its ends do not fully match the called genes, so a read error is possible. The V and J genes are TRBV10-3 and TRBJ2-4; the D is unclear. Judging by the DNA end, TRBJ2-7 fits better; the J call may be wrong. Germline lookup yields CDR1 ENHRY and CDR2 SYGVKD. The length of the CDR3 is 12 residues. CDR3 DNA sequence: TGTGCCAACAGTGAGTCACTGCACGAGCAGTACTTC. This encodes CANSESLHEQYF.

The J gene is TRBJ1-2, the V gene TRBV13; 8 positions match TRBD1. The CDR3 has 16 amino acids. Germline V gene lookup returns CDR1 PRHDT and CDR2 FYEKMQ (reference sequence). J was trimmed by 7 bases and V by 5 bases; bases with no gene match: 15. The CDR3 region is CASSPEWTGNKRGYTF. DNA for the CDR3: TGTGCCAGCAGCCCCGAGTGGACAGGGAATAAGCGTGGCTACACCTTC.

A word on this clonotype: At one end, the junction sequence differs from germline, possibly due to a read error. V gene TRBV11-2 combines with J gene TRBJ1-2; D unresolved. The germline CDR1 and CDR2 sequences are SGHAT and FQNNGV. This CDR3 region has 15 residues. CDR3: CAGSLSGNSNYGYTF. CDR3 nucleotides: TGTGCCGGCAGCTTAAGCGGGAATTCTAACTATGGCTACACCTTC.

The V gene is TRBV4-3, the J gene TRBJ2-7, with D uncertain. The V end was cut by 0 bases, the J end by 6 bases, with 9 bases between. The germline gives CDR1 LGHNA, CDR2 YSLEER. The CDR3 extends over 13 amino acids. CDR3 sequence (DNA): TGCGCCAGCAGCCAAGATTTTACGGGCGAGCAGTACTTC. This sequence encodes CASSQDFTGEQYF.

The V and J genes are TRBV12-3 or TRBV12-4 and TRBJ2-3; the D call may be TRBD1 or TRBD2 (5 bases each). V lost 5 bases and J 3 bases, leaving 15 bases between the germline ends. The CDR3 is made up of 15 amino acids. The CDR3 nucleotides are TGTGCCAGCAGTCGAACCGGGACCACTACAGATACGCAGTATTTT. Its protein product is CASSRTGTTTDTQYF.

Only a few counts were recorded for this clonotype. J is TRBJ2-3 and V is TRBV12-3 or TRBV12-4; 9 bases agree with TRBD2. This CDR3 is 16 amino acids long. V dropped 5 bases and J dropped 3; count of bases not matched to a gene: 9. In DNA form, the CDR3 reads TGTGCCAGCAGTCCCCTAGCGGGGTTCGGGACAGATACGCAGTATTTT. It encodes CASSPLAGFGTDTQYF.

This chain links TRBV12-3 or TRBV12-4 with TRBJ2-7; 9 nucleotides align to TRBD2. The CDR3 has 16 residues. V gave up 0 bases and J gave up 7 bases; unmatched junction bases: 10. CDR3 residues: CASSLARLAGSGEQYF. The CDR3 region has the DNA TGTGCCAGCAGTTTAGCGCGGCTAGCGGGGTCGGGGGAGCAGTACTTC.